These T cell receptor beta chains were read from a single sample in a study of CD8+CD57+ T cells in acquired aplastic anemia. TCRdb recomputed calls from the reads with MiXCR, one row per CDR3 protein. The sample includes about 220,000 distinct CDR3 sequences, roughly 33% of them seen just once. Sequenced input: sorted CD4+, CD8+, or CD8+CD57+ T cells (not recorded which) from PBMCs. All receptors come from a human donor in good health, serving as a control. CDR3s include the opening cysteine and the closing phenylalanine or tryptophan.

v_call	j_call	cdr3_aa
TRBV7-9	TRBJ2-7	CASSRGTGDYYEQYF
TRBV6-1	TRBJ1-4	CASSALGGEKLFF
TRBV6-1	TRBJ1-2	CASGSPGFPSYGYTF
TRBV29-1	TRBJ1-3	CSATGAAGDTIYF
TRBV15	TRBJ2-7	CATSRGPAQGGRNEQYF
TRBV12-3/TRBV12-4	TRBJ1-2	CASSLGVVGYTF
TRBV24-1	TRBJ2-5	CATRAGTGGVETQYF
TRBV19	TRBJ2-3	CASSIGVGAGADTQYF
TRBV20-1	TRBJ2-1	CSASGTQDLGGEQFF
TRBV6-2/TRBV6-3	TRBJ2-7	CASSYSLIRGGDGYEQYF
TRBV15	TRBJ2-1	CATSKEPATYNEQFF
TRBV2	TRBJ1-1	CASKPLEAFF
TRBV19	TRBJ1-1	CAMTRDIGSTEAFF
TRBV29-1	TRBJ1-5	CSVALRGVYNQPQHF
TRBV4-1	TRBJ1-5	CASSHSGGGQPQHF
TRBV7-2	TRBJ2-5	CASSSRGTGTGETQYF
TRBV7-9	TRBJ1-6	CASSPGGQGRLTLHF
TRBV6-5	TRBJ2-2	CASSYALAGGPSGELFF
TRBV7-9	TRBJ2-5	CASSLAGTSQETQYF
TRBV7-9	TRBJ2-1	CASSSALEAGRNEQFF
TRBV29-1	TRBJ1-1	CSVDIAGNTEAFF
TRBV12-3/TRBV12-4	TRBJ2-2	CASSFKGFGNTGELFF
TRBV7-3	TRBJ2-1	CASSLAGGRNEQFF
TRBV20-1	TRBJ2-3	CSARAASGGSSHTQYF
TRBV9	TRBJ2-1	CASSVSTNNEQFF
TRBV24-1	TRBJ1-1	CATSDLEHPLRTEAFF
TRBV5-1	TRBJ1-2	CASSYTTGNYGYTF